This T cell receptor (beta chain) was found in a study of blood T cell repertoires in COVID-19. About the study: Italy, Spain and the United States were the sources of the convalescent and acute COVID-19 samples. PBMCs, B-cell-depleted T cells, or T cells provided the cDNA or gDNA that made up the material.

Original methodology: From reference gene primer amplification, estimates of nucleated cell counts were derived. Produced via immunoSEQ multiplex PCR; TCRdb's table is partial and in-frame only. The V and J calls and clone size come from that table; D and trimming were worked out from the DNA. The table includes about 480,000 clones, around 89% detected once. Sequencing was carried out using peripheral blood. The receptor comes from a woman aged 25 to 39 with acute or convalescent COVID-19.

The chain's CDR3 is CASSRPLAGVSRHEQFF. CDR3 nucleotides: TGTGCCAGCAGCCGGCCGTTAGCGGGGGTGTCTAGGCATGAGCAGTTCTTC. The chain couples TRBV5-5 to TRBJ2-1, with TRBD2 matching over 9 bases. The CDR3 runs 17 residues. The germline CDR1 and CDR2 sequences are SGHKS and YYEKEE (reference sequence). Trimming took 4 bases from V and 8 from J; bases not matched to a gene: 16.